The 30 T cell receptor beta chains below come from one sample, sequenced in a study of blood T cell repertoires in COVID-19. The repertoire was sequenced with immunoSEQ multiplex PCR; TCRdb's copy has only in-frame clones and lacks some. Among about 90,000 clones listed, about 81% were seen once. Input material: peripheral blood. The receptors shown here come from a human donor in a cohort sampled during active COVID-19.

Only one count was recorded for this clone. Other DNA sequences within the sample encode an identical CDR3. The V gene is TRBV9, the J gene TRBJ2-2; D is perhaps TRBD1 (6 bases). The germline gives CDR1 SGDLS, CDR2 YYNGEE. V lost 4 bases and J lost 4, with 14 bases in between. This CDR3 is built from 15 residues. CDR3 nucleotide sequence: TGTGCCAGCAGCTCAGGGGCCCCGGGCACCGGGGAGCTGTTTTTT. Its translation is CASSSGAPGTGELFF.

This chain connects TRBV5-1 to TRBJ1-1; 7 nucleotides line up with TRBD1. With V trimmed by 0 bases and J by 4 bases, 6 bases remained unmatched. The CDR3 is 15 residues long. CDR1 SGHRS and CDR2 YFSETQ come from the germline V gene. The CDR3: CASSLVGQGGTEAFF. The CDR3 DNA reads TGCGCCAGCAGCTTGGTAGGGCAGGGGGGCACTGAAGCTTTCTTT.

The rearrangement uses TRBV19 and TRBJ2-6; D is uncertain. This CDR3 has 15 residues. Trimming cost V 3 bases and J 0 bases, with 6 bases left between them. The germline V gene has CDR1 LNHDA and CDR2 SQIVND (reference sequence). The DNA for the CDR3 is TGTGCCAGTAGTATCCGGGTCTCTGGGGCCAACGTCCTGACTTTC. Encoded protein: CASSIRVSGANVLTF.

The rearrangement joins TRBV7-2 to TRBJ1-5; the D gene is possibly TRBD1 (6 bases). Germline V gives CDR1 SGHTA, CDR2 FQGNSA. The germline V and J ends were trimmed by 6 bases and 3 bases, with 12 bases remaining between them. This CDR3 has 14 amino acids. CDR3 in DNA: TGTGCCAGCAGTCCTACAGGGTACAATCAGCCCCAGCATTTT. This sequence encodes CASSPTGYNQPQHF.

This chain joins TRBV6-5 and TRBJ1-3; possible D gene TRBD1, 5 bases. Per the germline V gene, CDR1 is MNHEY and CDR2 is SVGAGI. CDR3 length equals 15 residues. The V end lost 6 bases, the J end lost 0 bases, and 12 bases lay between the germline ends. The CDR3 region is CASSVRAFSGNTIYF. In DNA form, the CDR3 reads TGTGCCAGCAGCGTCAGGGCTTTCTCTGGAAACACCATATATTTT.

The chain links TRBV19 to TRBJ2-3, with D perhaps TRBD1 (5 bases). This CDR3 spans 14 amino acids. Trimming stripped 4 bases from V and 2 bases from J, with 10 bases between. Germline V lookup: CDR1 LNHDA, CDR2 SQIVND (reference sequence). CDR3 in amino acids: CASSTRQNTDTQYF. CDR3 DNA sequence: TGTGCCAGTAGTACCCGACAGAACACAGATACGCAGTATTTT.

V gene TRBV2 combines with J gene TRBJ1-5; a possible D gene is TRBD1 (5 bases). The CDR3 length is 14 residues. CDR1 is SNHLY, CDR2 FYNNEI, per germline. V was pared by 7 bases and J by 8 bases, with 18 bases between. The chain's CDR3 is CASNLDSRVKPQHF. The CDR3 nucleotides read TGTGCCAGCAATCTCGACAGCCGGGTGAAGCCCCAGCATTTT. Filled out from reference TRBV2 and TRBJ1-5, the complete variable domain reads EPEVTQTPSHQVTQMGQEVILRCVPISNHLYFYWYRQILGQKVEFLVSFYNNEISEKSEIFDDQFSVERPDGSNFTLKIRSTKLEDSAMYFCASNLDSRVKPQHFGDGTRLSIL.

The chain links TRBV7-3 to TRBJ1-2; D is unclear. The V end lost 2 bases, the J end lost 6 bases, and 10 bases lay between the germline ends. Germline V lookup: CDR1 SGHTA, CDR2 FQGTGA. This CDR3 is 13 amino acids long. The CDR3: CASSLQPQDGYTF. CDR3 bases: TGTGCCAGCAGCTTACAACCGCAGGATGGCTACACCTTC.

The rearrangement uses TRBV11-3 and TRBJ1-4, with TRBD1 identical over 7 bases. J was trimmed by 7 bases and V by 1 base; bases with no gene match: 6. This CDR3 spans 15 amino acids. The germline V gene has CDR1 SGHNT and CDR2 YENEEA. The CDR3 loop reads CASSLVPRDSEKLFF. For the CDR3, the DNA is TGTGCCAGCAGCTTAGTACCCCGGGACAGTGAAAAACTGTTTTTT. Together with reference TRBV11-3 and TRBJ1-4, the CDR3 gives the full variable domain: EAGVVQSPRYKIIEKKQPVAFWCNPISGHNTLYWYLQNLGQGPELLIRYENEEAVDDSQLPKDRFSAERLKGVDSTLKIQPAELGDSAVYLCASSLVPRDSEKLFFGSGTQLSVL.

The chain employs TRBV30 and TRBJ1-4; tentatively, D is TRBD1 (5 bases). This CDR3 region has 14 residues. From germline, CDR1 is GTSNPN and CDR2 SVGIG (reference sequence). The ends were cut back, 0 bases at V and 6 bases at J, with 11 bases in the middle. In nucleotides, the CDR3 is TGTGCCTGGAGTGTCGGGGGAAGTGATGAAAAACTGTTTTTT. This gives the protein CAWSVGGSDEKLFF.

This chain links TRBV7-9 with TRBJ2-7; the D is unclear. Germline V gene lookup returns CDR1 SEHNR and CDR2 FQNEAQ (reference sequence). V was clipped by 5 bases and J by 7 bases, with 15 bases between them. This CDR3 has 13 amino acids. In DNA, the CDR3 is TGTGCCAGCAGCCCGATGGGCATGGATGAGCAGTACTTC. It yields the protein CASSPMGMDEQYF. Drawing the rest from reference TRBV7-9 and TRBJ2-7, the complete variable domain is DTGVSQNPRHKITKRGQNVTFRCDPISEHNRLYWYRQTLGQGPEFLTYFQNEAQLEKSRLLSDRFSAERPKGSFSTLEIQRTEQGDSAMYLCASSPMGMDEQYFGPGTRLTVT.

The chain couples TRBV12-1 to TRBJ1-4; TRBD1, the D gene given by the table, was not confirmed from the DNA. TRBV12-1 has pseudogene status. The length of the CDR3 is 15 residues. CDR3 protein: CASSFVLGTVEKLFF. The CDR3 region has the DNA TGTGCCAGCAGCTTTGTTCTTGGCACAGTTGAAAAACTGTTTTTT.

The chain carries TRBV28 and TRBJ1-6, with D perhaps TRBD1 (5 bases). Between the trimmed V and J ends, which lost 4 bases and 14 bases, there was a span of 15 bases. CDR1 is MDHEN and CDR2 is SYDVKM in the germline V gene. The CDR3 covers 13 residues. The CDR3 loop reads CASSWGGADTLHF. In nucleotides, the CDR3 is TGTGCCAGCAGTTGGGGAGGGGCCGACACCCTCCACTTT.

This clone occurred once. The rearrangement joins TRBV7-2 to TRBJ1-5; TRBD1 matches at 9 bases. The CDR3 extends over 16 amino acids. V trimming: 5 bases; J trimming: 0 bases; junction bases outside the gene matches: 5. Germline V gene data show CDR1 as SGHTA and CDR2 as FQGNSA. The CDR3 DNA is TGTGCCAGCAGCGGGCGGACAGGGGTTAGCAATCAGCCCCAGCATTTT. This sequence encodes CASSGRTGVSNQPQHF.

The V and J genes are TRBV6-5 and TRBJ1-2, with TRBD1 matching over 9 bases. The CDR3 loop spans 14 amino acids. The V gene end was trimmed by 7 bases and the J gene end by 7 bases; junction bases not matched to a gene: 10. CDR1 is MNHEY, CDR2 SVGAGI, per germline. CDR3 bases: TGTGCCAGCAACCCAGGACAGGGGTTAGGTGGCTACACCTTC. Translation: CASNPGQGLGGYTF.

A few counts support this clone. CDR3 sequence: CASGGQDSYEQYF. The CDR3 DNA is TGTGCCTCCGGGGGACAGGATTCCTACGAGCAGTACTTC. This sequence joins TRBV6-5 and TRBJ2-7; 8 bases are shared with TRBD1. The CDR3 is 13 amino acids. Germline CDR1 is MNHEY and CDR2 is SVGAGI. The J segment lost 1 base and the V segment lost 11 bases, leaving 7 bases of the junction unmatched.

This clone appeared a few times. The chain combines TRBV3-1 (or the pseudogene TRBV3-2) with TRBJ2-1, with 9 bases lining up with TRBD2. This CDR3 contains 15 residues. Germline lookup yields CDR1 LGHDT and CDR2 YNNKEL (reference sequence). The V gene end was trimmed by 5 bases and the J gene end by 5 bases; junction bases not matched to a gene: 7. The CDR3 is CASSGTASGDNEQFF. CDR3 DNA: TGTGCCAGCAGCGGAACGGCTAGCGGGGACAATGAGCAGTTCTTC.

The chain joins TRBV14 to TRBJ2-1, with 10 positions matching TRBD2. The length of the CDR3 is 13 residues. The J segment lost 7 bases and the V segment lost 5 bases, leaving 2 bases of the junction unmatched. Germline V lookup: CDR1 SGHDN, CDR2 FVKESK. The CDR3 DNA reads as TGTGCCAGCAGCGGACTAGCGGATAATGAGCAGTTCTTC. Translation: CASSGLADNEQFF.

The chain has TRBV11-3 and TRBJ2-3; no definite D call. The CDR3 is 13 amino acids. In germline, CDR1 is SGHNT, CDR2 YENEEA. V was shortened by 0 bases and J by 4 bases, with 5 bases between the two germline ends. As DNA, the CDR3 is TGTGCCAGCAGCTTAGAAGGAGCAGATACGCAGTATTTT. This encodes CASSLEGADTQYF. Drawing the rest from reference TRBV11-3 and TRBJ2-3, the complete variable domain is EAGVVQSPRYKIIEKKQPVAFWCNPISGHNTLYWYLQNLGQGPELLIRYENEEAVDDSQLPKDRFSAERLKGVDSTLKIQPAELGDSAVYLCASSLEGADTQYFGPGTRLTVL.

This clone was counted a few times. V is TRBV7-8 and J is TRBJ1-3; D unresolved. Germline lookup yields CDR1 SGHVS and CDR2 FQNEAQ. This CDR3 is 15 amino acids long. V lost 1 base to trimming and J lost 4 bases, with 11 bases between them. The chain's CDR3 is CASSLEWYSGNTIYF. CDR3 nucleotide sequence: TGTGCCAGCAGCTTAGAGTGGTACTCAGGAAACACCATATATTTT. Full variable domain (rest looked up from reference TRBV7-8 and TRBJ1-3): GAGVSQSPRYKVAKRGQDVALRCDPISGHVSLFWYQQALGQGPEFLTYFQNEAQLDKSGLPSDRFFAERPEGSVSTLKIQRTQQEDSAVYLCASSLEWYSGNTIYFGEGSWLTVV.

The chain employs TRBV6-2 or TRBV6-3 and TRBJ1-5, with D uncertain. The CDR3 has 18 amino acids. The V end was cut by 3 bases, the J end by 1 base, with 19 bases between. CDR1 and CDR2 (germline): MNHEY, SVGEGT. In nucleotides, the CDR3 is TGTGCCAGCAGTTATGGGTCCGGTAGATACGGGAGCAATCAGCCCCAGCATTTT. This codes for CASSYGSGRYGSNQPQHF.

The rearrangement uses TRBV7-6 and TRBJ2-2; 7 positions agree with TRBD2. Trimming at V came to 1 base and at J to 4 bases, leaving 9 bases not matched to a gene. The CDR3 loop spans 17 amino acids. Germline lookup yields CDR1 SGHVS and CDR2 FNYEAQ. CDR3 DNA sequence: TGTGCCAGCAGCTTAGAGGGAGGGGCTCGAGGCACCGGGGAGCTGTTTTTT. It codes for CASSLEGGARGTGELFF.

V and J are TRBV10-2 and TRBJ1-6; TRBD1 aligns across 12 bases. V was pared by 7 bases and J by 7 bases, with 5 bases of the junction left unmatched. The CDR3 loop spans 15 amino acids. The germline gives CDR1 WSHSY, CDR2 SAAADI. The chain's CDR3 is CASNPGTGGNSPLHF. The CDR3 coding sequence is TGCGCCAGCAACCCAGGGACAGGGGGCAATTCACCCCTCCACTTT.

Only one count was recorded for this clone. This chain connects TRBV19 to TRBJ1-5; a possible D gene is TRBD1 (5 bases). Germline CDR1 and CDR2: LNHDA and SQIVND (reference sequence). The ends were cut back, 5 bases at V and 3 bases at J, with 8 bases in the middle. The CDR3 extends over 13 amino acids. The CDR3 nucleotides read TGTGCCAGTAGTGACAGAGACAATCAGCCCCAGCATTTT. Encoded protein: CASSDRDNQPQHF. The full variable domain, completed using reference TRBV19 and TRBJ1-5, is DGGITQSPKYLFRKEGQNVTLSCEQNLNHDAMYWYRQDPGQGLRLIYYSQIVNDFQKGDIAEGYSVSREKKESFPLTVTSAQKNPTAFYLCASSDRDNQPQHFGDGTRLSIL.

The V gene is TRBV28, the J gene TRBJ2-7; TRBD1 agrees at 9 bases. The CDR3 is 15 residues long. V was clipped by 3 bases and J by 6 bases; unmatched bases: 9. The germline CDR1 and CDR2 sequences are MDHEN and SYDVKM. The CDR3 nucleotides read TGTGCCAGCAGTTTGGGGGGACAGGGAGGTTCCGAGCAGTACTTC. It codes for CASSLGGQGGSEQYF.

This chain uses TRBV7-9 with TRBJ2-7; TRBD1 matches 7 bases. This CDR3 spans 13 amino acids. Trimming took 5 bases from V and 3 from J; bases not matched to a gene: 4. Germline V gene sequence: CDR1 SEHNR, CDR2 FQNEAQ (reference sequence). The CDR3 spells CASSQRQGYEQYF. The DNA for the CDR3 is TGTGCCAGCAGCCAACGACAGGGCTACGAGCAGTACTTC.

The chain uses TRBV18 and TRBJ2-1; unclear D gene. Deletions cut 0 bases from V and 3 bases from J, with 12 bases between. Germline CDR1 is KGHSH and CDR2 is LQKENI. The CDR3 runs 16 residues. CDR3 residues: CASSPPKQANYNEQFF. DNA of the CDR3: TGTGCCAGCTCACCACCGAAGCAGGCTAACTACAATGAGCAGTTCTTC.

The chain couples TRBV19 to TRBJ1-5; 12 bases agree with TRBD1. J was trimmed by 6 bases and V by 3 bases; bases with no gene match: 6. CDR1 LNHDA and CDR2 SQIVND come from the germline V gene (reference sequence). This CDR3 contains 16 residues. CDR3 sequence reads: CASSMGQGARLQPQHF. CDR3 bases: TGTGCCAGTAGTATGGGACAGGGGGCGCGTCTTCAGCCCCAGCATTTT.

V usage is TRBV12-3 or TRBV12-4 and J usage is TRBJ2-7; D perhaps matches TRBD2 (5 bases). The CDR3 has 12 amino acids. V lost 6 bases and J 5 bases, leaving 11 bases between the germline ends. The CDR3 coding sequence is TGTGCCAGCAGACGTGAGGAGGACGAGCAGTACTTC. Residues: CASRREEDEQYF.

This clone was seen a single time. The chain is built from TRBV27 and TRBJ2-3; perhaps TRBD2 as D (5 bases). CDR1 and CDR2 from the germline V gene are MNHEY and SMNVEV (reference sequence). The CDR3 runs 14 residues. Trimming shortened V by 5 bases and J by 6 bases, and 15 bases separated the two germline ends. The chain's CDR3 is CASSPQRAEDTQYF. CDR3 bases: TGTGCCAGCAGTCCGCAGAGGGCGGAGGATACGCAGTATTTT.